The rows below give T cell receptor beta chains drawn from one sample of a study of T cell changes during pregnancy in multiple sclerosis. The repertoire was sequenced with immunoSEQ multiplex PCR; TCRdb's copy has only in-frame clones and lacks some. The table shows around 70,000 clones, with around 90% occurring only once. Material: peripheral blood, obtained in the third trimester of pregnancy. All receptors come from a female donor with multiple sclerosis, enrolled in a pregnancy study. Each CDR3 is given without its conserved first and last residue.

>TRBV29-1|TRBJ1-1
SVDQDRDEAF
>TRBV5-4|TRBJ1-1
ASSLFVTPGGEAF
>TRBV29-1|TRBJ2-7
SVKRDRNIHEQY
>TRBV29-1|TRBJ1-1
SGQNTEAF
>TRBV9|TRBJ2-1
ASSVAPSNEQF
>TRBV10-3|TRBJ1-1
AISESNWDRDTEAF
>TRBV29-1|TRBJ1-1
SVSDGYREAF
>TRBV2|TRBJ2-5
ASSEEVGAGGREY
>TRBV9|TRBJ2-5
ASSPGSSLTQY
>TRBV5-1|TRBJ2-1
ASSLGIAEINEQF
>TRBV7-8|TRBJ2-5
ASSLEGLPQETQY
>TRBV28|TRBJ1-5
ASSRNQPQH
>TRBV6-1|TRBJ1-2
ASSKGAGGYGYT
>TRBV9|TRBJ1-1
ASSAWTGVDTEAF
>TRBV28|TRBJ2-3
ASSLGPTGTDTQY
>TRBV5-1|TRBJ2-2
ASSRADRDTGELF
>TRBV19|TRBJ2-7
ASSTGQGLGEQY
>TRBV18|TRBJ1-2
ASSRLSGAAGYT
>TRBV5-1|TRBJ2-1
ASSLDRPSSYNEQF
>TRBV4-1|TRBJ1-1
ASSNRQGANTEAF
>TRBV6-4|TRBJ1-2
ASSGGQDYGYT
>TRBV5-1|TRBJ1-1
ASSLAGSGAF
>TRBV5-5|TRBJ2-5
ASSVSRGGETQY
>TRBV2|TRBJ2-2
ASSQRDSSTGELF
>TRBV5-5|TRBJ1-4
ASSPQRGEKLF
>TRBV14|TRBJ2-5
ARGLLSGRETQY
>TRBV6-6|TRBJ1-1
ASRQRNTEAF
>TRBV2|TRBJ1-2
ASSVGGGANYGYT
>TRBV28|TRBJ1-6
ASIPGQTNSPLH
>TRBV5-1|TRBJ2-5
ASSLAERETQY
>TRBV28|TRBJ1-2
ASSLTGDYGYT
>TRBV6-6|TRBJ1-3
ASSYSDRGNTIY
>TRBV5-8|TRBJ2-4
ASSMNRGNIQY
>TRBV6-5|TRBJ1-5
ASSSADRGPQH
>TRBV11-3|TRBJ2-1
ASSLWAHSNTQF
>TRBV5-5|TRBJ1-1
ASSSWDSRDTEAF
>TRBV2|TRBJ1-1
ASRLEAEAF
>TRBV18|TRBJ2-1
ASSPPSGGQYNEQF